This T cell receptor beta chain was sequenced during a study of patients and donors after allogeneic stem cell transplantation. Germline CDR1 is SGDLS and CDR2 is YYNGEE. The CDR3 contains 13 residues. The germline V and J ends were trimmed by 4 bases and 4 bases, with 11 bases remaining between them. TCRdb called the RT-PCR reads again in MiXCR, with one record for every CDR3 protein. The sample shows under 200,000 distinct CDR3 sequences, approximately 30% of them seen only once. The V call is TRBV9, the J call TRBJ1-1; D remains ambiguous. The source of this sequence is a human donor who was either an allogeneic HSCT recipient or a stem cell or donor lymphocyte infusion donor (not recorded which). It is not recorded whose cells these are; they may come from a transplant donor. The material sequenced was blood, either unsorted or a sorted T cell fraction (not recorded which). The CDR3 DNA sequence: TGTGCCAGCAGCCCAGGACGTGTCACTGAAGCTTTCTTT. Translated, it gives CASSPGRVTEAFF.